This entry features one T cell receptor beta chain sequence. The sample is drawn from a study of PD-L1 blockade in urothelial cancer. Assay used: immunoSEQ multiplex PCR; TCRdb lists only in-frame clones, some missing. This sample carries about 95,000 clones, around 86% of them seen once, and the ten largest clones take about 2%. Indicated time point: pretreatment peripheral blood. Germline-derived CDR1 and CDR2 are SNHLY and FYNNEI. The CDR3 totals 15 residues. The ends were cut back, 7 bases at V and 2 bases at J, with 15 bases in the middle. The chain joins TRBV2 to TRBJ1-5, with D maybe TRBD1 (5 bases). This receptor was identified in a man aged 60 to 69 with urothelial cancer. Sequencing was performed on PBMCs, taken around atezolizumab (anti-PD-L1) treatment. Here the CDR3 reads CASTADTSGNQPQHF. The CDR3 bases are TGTGCCAGCACTGCGGACACGAGTGGCAATCAGCCCCAGCATTTT.